This T cell receptor beta chain was captured in a study of CD8+ T cells in alopecia areata. Study context: Treated patients took oral tofacitinib at 5 to 10 mg twice daily. Study findings and constraints: Treatment with tofacitinib significantly lowered scalp clonality and reduced expanded CD8+ clones among the top 100.

Treatment specified: oral pan-JAK inhibitor, 5-10 mg twice daily. PBMCs provided sorted CD4+ and CD8+ T cells. Turning to this clone: Its antigen is undetermined.

This CDR3 has 13 amino acids. V lost 1 base to trimming and J lost 3 bases, with 9 bases between them. Germline values: CDR1 SQVTM, CDR2 ANQGSEA. Following RNA extraction, reverse transcription yielded cDNA that acted as the sequencing template. TCRdb's copy holds only in-frame clones and misses some; the assay was immunoSEQ multiplex PCR. The table lists over 150,000 clones, about 48% of them singletons. The sequence came from a human donor with alopecia areata. The material sequenced was CD8+ T cells sorted from blood, taken at week 24, from a patient treated with tofacitinib. The rearrangement uses TRBV29-1 and TRBJ1-2; no clear D gene. CDR3 in DNA: TGCAGCGTTGAAGGTGGCGACTACTATGGCTACACCTTC. As protein: CSVEGGDYYGYTF. Based on the CDR3 plus reference TRBV29-1 and TRBJ1-2, the full variable domain is SAVISQKPSRDICQRGTSLTIQCQVDSQVTMMFWYRQQPGQSLTLIATANQGSEATYESGFVIDKFPISRPNLTFSTLTVSNMSPEDSSIYLCSVEGGDYYGYTFGSGTRLTVV.